This TCR beta chain emerged from a study of blood T cell repertoires in COVID-19. TCRdb keeps only in-frame clones here, not all; method: immunoSEQ multiplex PCR. The table shows hundreds of thousands of clones, with about nine tenths occurring only once. The TCR sequence derives from a woman aged 25 to 45 with acute COVID-19. Sequencing used PBMCs or T cells enriched from blood (not recorded which).

CDR3 nucleotides: TGTGCCAGCAGCCGGGACAGGGGCTACGAGCAGTACTTC. It yields the protein CASSRDRGYEQYF. The V call is TRBV7-9, the J call TRBJ2-7; 10 bases line up with TRBD1. V shed 5 bases, J shed 3 bases, and the junction held 1 base outside the gene matches. The germline V gene encodes CDR1 SEHNR and CDR2 FQNEAQ (reference sequence). The CDR3 covers 13 residues.